This TCR beta chain was profiled in a study of Ad26.COV2.S vaccination and SARS-CoV-2 variants (dated by TCRdb to the early 2020s). Broadly, across the study: Donors in the vaccine arm were drawn from COV1001, a multicentre, randomized, double-blind, placebo-controlled phase I-IIa trial testing Ad26.COV2.S in healthy adults. Sequencing of the TCRbeta repertoire served to evaluate the specificity and breadth of SARS-CoV-2-reactive T cell receptors following Ad26.COV2.S vaccination. Throughout the experiments and outcome assessment, investigators stayed blinded to trial group allocation. Dosing of Ad26.COV2.S was intramuscular, at either 5x10^10 or 1x10^11 viral particles, delivered as one shot or as two shots spaced 56 days apart. The TCR-sequenced set comprised about 32 samples: approximately 19 Ad26.COV2.S vaccine recipients, 5 placebo recipients and 8 SARS-CoV-2 convalescent individuals. Trial participants were randomized into five groups of five: low-dose or high-dose Ad26.COV2.S given once or twice, or placebo on both occasions. Overall study outcomes, separate from this receptor: The study was not powered for comparison of responses between vaccine doses or regimens. Vaccine and placebo recipients had comparable non-spike TCR breadth, which fits with the vaccine containing only spike. After vaccination, spike-specific CD8+ and CD4+ T cell responses were reported to show substantial breadth. According to the authors, total T cell responses may have been underestimated by the TCR breadth and depth analyses. Higher spike-specific TCR breadth was observed in Ad26.COV2.S recipients than in placebo recipients (P = 0.0014).

The sample holds one count of this clone. The antigen it binds to is not known. It has no much larger one-base neighbor in the sample; base qualities were not kept. Via the germline V gene (reference sequence), CDR1 is MNHNY and CDR2 SVGAGI. V loses 11 bases of germline sequence and J loses 3 bases, and the interval between the two ends is 20 bases. From its cysteine to its phenylalanine, the CDR3 spans 15 amino acids. Only the CDR3 part of the read is kept: 45 bases, read in frame from the first base. TCRbeta CDR3 regions were sequenced with the immunoSEQ Assay. After extraction, genomic DNA underwent amplification by bias-controlled multiplex PCR, followed by high-throughput sequencing. In the original analysis: To quantify the absolute abundance of every unique TCRbeta CDR3 region, sequences were collapsed and filtered. T cell fraction was estimated by normalizing TCRbeta template counts to usable DNA, with usable DNA measured through amplification of reference genes found in all nucleated cells. Repertoire TCRs were annotated as SARS-CoV-2-specific by exact matching of V gene, CDR3 amino acid sequence and J gene to a known reactive TCR set. The reference SARS-CoV-2 TCR set came from MIRA and was filtered for enrichment in COVID-19-positive ImmuneCODE repertoires, removing public or cross-reactive TCRs. Based on the MIRA antigens, annotated TCRs were further analysed at the level of specific ORF or position within ORF. Breadth was defined as the number of annotated unique rearrangements divided by the total number of unique productive rearrangements, and depth was defined as the summed frequency of the annotated unique rearrangements. Two-sided Wilcoxon rank-sum tests were used to compare TCR breadth between groups. Not all clones reach the TCRdb copy of this immuneACCESS table, which keeps in-frame sequences only. Checked studies attribute under half of the gap to unresolved V genes and leave the rest unexplained. V and J calls plus clone size are reproduced from that table; the DNA served to infer D and trimming. This sample gives more than 300,000 clones in total; around 85% of them show up just once. The biggest ten clones account for 2% to 2.5% of the sample.

The sample's treatment or condition label, decoded: roughly 20 received Ad26.COV2.S at low or high dose, single or two shots; about 5 received placebo; per-sample allocation not given. Repertoires of vaccine and placebo recipients were sequenced from samples collected on day 63 after the first injection. Between 29 July and 7 August 2020, Cohort 1b enrolled 20 to 30 adults aged 18-55 years at one site in Boston, USA. Ad26.COV2.S was a replication-incompetent adenovirus type 26 vector expressing a prefusion-stabilized SARS-CoV-2 spike protein from the original Wuhan strain. The material was peripheral blood, obtained in a trial of Ad26.COV2.S vaccine versus placebo. The V and J segments used are TRBV6-6 and TRBJ1-5, with no confidently assigned D gene. The origin of this receptor is a person between 18 and 59 years old who received the Ad26.COV2.S COVID-19 vaccine or a placebo. The CDR3 protein sequence reads: CASSSLGGINQPQHF. The DNA sequence is given as TGTGCCTCCAGTTCCCTTGGAGGGATCAATCAGCCCCAGCATTTT.